The 14 T cell receptor beta chains below all came from one sample that was sequenced in a study of metastatic and nonmetastatic thyroid tumors. MiXCR was used by TCRdb to re-call the PCR reads. The data show 45,000 or so clones, with 15% to 20% seen just once and roughly 22% held by the top ten. Thyroid surgery took place with no prior treatment in any patient. Sequencing input: blood. The receptors come from a female donor with papillary thyroid cancer or a benign thyroid nodule (not recorded which). Some clones in this sample may be carry-over from other donors' samples.

This clone was counted many times. The gene calls are TRBV19 and TRBJ1-1, with D maybe TRBD1 (5 bases). CDR1 is LNHDA and CDR2 is SQIVND in the germline V gene (reference sequence). The CDR3 covers 13 residues. V lost 5 bases and J 4 bases, leaving 11 bases between the germline ends. Here the CDR3 DNA reads TGTGCCAGTAGTGGGCAGGGTGCCACTGAAGCTTTCTTT. It is translated as CASSGQGATEAFF.

This clone appeared a few times. The chain combines TRBV12-3 or TRBV12-4 with TRBJ1-6; D uncertain. CDR3 length equals 14 residues. Deletions cut 1 base from V and 19 bases from J, with 20 bases between. In nucleotides, the CDR3 is TGTGCCAGCAGTTTAGGGCTGCTAGGTTCACAGCTGCACTTT. Its translation: CASSLGLLGSQLHF.

This clone showed up many times. The chain couples TRBV2 to TRBJ2-2; the D is unclear. This CDR3 region has 15 residues. Trimming removed 7 bases from V and 0 bases from J, with 12 bases in between. Germline V lookup: CDR1 SNHLY, CDR2 FYNNEI. CDR3 DNA: TGTGCCAGCACTGAGGATGGGGCGAACACCGGGGAGCTGTTTTTT. This translates into CASTEDGANTGELFF.

This clone has just a few counts. The chain has TRBV6-2 or TRBV6-3 and TRBJ1-5; tentatively, D is TRBD1 (6 bases). The V end was cut by 8 bases, the J end by 2 bases, with 16 bases between. The CDR3 loop spans 15 amino acids. CDR1 and CDR2 (germline): MNHEY, SVGEGT. CDR3 loop: CASRRDIPRNQPQHF. The CDR3, as DNA: TGTGCCAGCCGTCGGGACATACCACGCAATCAGCCCCAGCATTTT.

This clone was recorded many times. V is TRBV27 and J is TRBJ1-6; no reliable D call. The V end lost 2 bases, the J end lost 6 bases, and 8 bases lay between the germline ends. Germline CDR1 MNHEY, CDR2 SMNVEV (reference sequence). This CDR3 contains 14 residues. For the CDR3, the DNA is TGTGCCAGCAGTTTACGCAGTCCTAATTCACCCCTCCACTTT. Translation gives CASSLRSPNSPLHF.

Remarks on this clone: Relative to the germline gene, one junction end is altered; a read error may explain this. The chain joins TRBV2 to TRBJ1-2; no clear D gene. The CDR3 extends over 13 amino acids. CDR1 SNHLY and CDR2 FYNNEI come from the germline V gene. CDR3 nucleotides: TGTGCCAGCTGTGAAGGTTGGTCGCATGGCTACACCTTC. This gives the protein CASCEGWSHGYTF.

In its sample, this clone was seen a few times. A single base separates this from a much larger clone, so it may be a read error. The V gene is TRBV20-1, the J gene TRBJ2-1; the match to TRBD2 covers 11 bases. Germline V lookup: CDR1 DFQATT, CDR2 SNEGSKA (reference sequence). This CDR3 is 15 amino acids long. CDR3 amino acids: CSSSGTSGSLNEQFF. CDR3 bases: TGCAGTTCTAGTGGAACTAGCGGGAGCTTAAATGAGCAGTTCTTC.

This clone was detected a few times. A much larger clone lies a single base off, so this may be a read error. The sample has other DNA sequences that encode this CDR3 too. The J gene is TRBJ2-7, the V gene TRBV11-3; weak D call: TRBD2 (5 bases). Germline V gene data show CDR1 as SGHNT and CDR2 as YENEEA. The CDR3 loop spans 15 amino acids. As DNA, the CDR3 is TGTGCCAGCAGCCAGAGCTCCCCGGAGGCCTATGAGCAGTACTTC. It encodes CASSQSSPEAYEQYF.

V and J are TRBV20-1 and TRBJ1-6; 7 bases are shared with TRBD1. The CDR3 has 16 residues. After removal of 0 bases from V and 7 bases from J, the junction contained 9 bases not matched to a gene. The germline gives CDR1 DFQATT, CDR2 SNEGSKA (reference sequence). The CDR3 here is CSARDPTGKVNSPLHF. The CDR3 DNA reads as TGCAGTGCTAGAGATCCGACAGGGAAGGTAAATTCACCCCTCCACTTT.

In this sample, this clone turned up a few times. The chain combines TRBV12-3 or TRBV12-4 with TRBJ2-5, with 10 bases identical to TRBD2. This CDR3 region has 15 residues. The V segment lost 4 bases and the J segment 2 bases; nucleotides outside the gene matches: 4. The CDR3 DNA is TGTGCCAGCAGTTCCCTAGCGGGGGCGCAAGAGACCCAGTACTTC. It is translated as CASSSLAGAQETQYF.

There are many counts of this clone. CDR3 residues: CASREGDTGELFF. The DNA of the CDR3 is TGTGCCAGCAGGGAGGGCGACACCGGGGAGCTGTTTTTT. V usage is TRBV5-4 and J usage is TRBJ2-2, with D possibly matching TRBD2 (6 bases). CDR3 length: 13 residues. Per the germline V gene, CDR1 is SGHNT and CDR2 is YYREEE (reference sequence). The ends were cut back, 5 bases at V and 3 bases at J, with 8 bases in the middle.

Comments on this clone: This may arise from a read error, as a much more abundant clone is one base away. This sample includes further DNA sequences coding for the same CDR3. The chain joins TRBV11-2 to TRBJ2-1; 12 positions match TRBD1. CDR1 is SGHAT, CDR2 FQNNGV, per germline. This CDR3 comprises 15 residues. The CDR3 loop reads CASSLTGTGGMEQFF. The CDR3 DNA is TGCGCCAGCAGCTTGACCGGGACAGGGGGCATGGAGCAGTTCTTC. Supplemented by reference TRBV11-2 and TRBJ2-1, the full variable domain reads EAGVAQSPRYKIIEKRQSVAFWCNPISGHATLYWYQQILGQGPKLLIQFQNNGVVDDSQLPKDRFSAERLKGVDSTLKIQPAKLEDSAVYLCASSLTGTGGMEQFFGPGTRLTVL.

With respect to this clone: Given a much more abundant clone one base away, this may be a read error. This chain links TRBV11-3 with TRBJ2-3; maybe TRBD2 (5 bases). Trimming stripped 2 bases from V and 3 bases from J, with 9 bases between. This CDR3 contains 14 residues. Germline-derived CDR1 and CDR2 are SGHNT and YENEEA. CDR3 sequence: CASSLYPGTDTQYF. CDR3 DNA sequence: TGTGCCAGCAGCTTATATCCGGGGACAGATACGCAGTATTTT.

The genes are TRBV5-1 and TRBJ2-7, with TRBD1 as a possible D gene (5 bases). The germline V and J ends were trimmed by 7 bases and 3 bases, with 14 bases remaining between them. Germline assignment: CDR1 SGHRS and CDR2 YFSETQ. The CDR3 runs 13 residues. The DNA for the CDR3 is TGCGCCAGCCACCCTGGACATGGCTACGAGCAGTACTTC. It codes for CASHPGHGYEQYF.